These T cell receptor beta chains were read from a single sample in a study of CD8+ T cells in alopecia areata. The table came from immunoSEQ multiplex PCR; TCRdb's copy has only in-frame clones and leaves some out. The sample shows 150,000 to 200,000 clones, under 70% of them seen only once. Sequenced here: CD4+ T cells sorted from blood, sampled at week 4, from a patient treated with tofacitinib. Every receptor here comes from a human donor with alopecia areata. Both conserved end residues are part of each CDR3. D genes are given only for firm matches. For some rows the clone size is stated as once, few or many, or as a class when expanded; others skip it.

CDR3 length,clone size,V gene,D gene,J gene,CDR3 protein,CDR3 DNA
18,.,TRBV18,TRBD1,TRBJ1-2,CASSPSFKPGTGDYGYTF,TGTGCCAGCTCACCTTCATTCAAACCCGGGACAGGGGACTATGGCTACACCTTC
14,.,TRBV10-3,.,TRBJ1-6,CAISELGSGSPLHF,TGTGCCATCAGTGAGTTGGGTAGCGGGTCACCCCTCCACTTT
14,.,TRBV6-5,.,TRBJ2-7,CASSKVTSQSEQYF,TGTGCCAGCAGTAAGGTTACTAGCCAGTCCGAGCAGTACTTC
13,.,TRBV5-1,TRBD1,TRBJ2-7,CASSFRGYGEQYF,TGCGCCAGCAGCTTCAGGGGGTACGGCGAGCAGTACTTC
13,.,TRBV29-1,TRBD2,TRBJ2-1,CSVGTSGDNEQFF,TGCAGCGTTGGTACTAGCGGAGACAATGAGCAGTTCTTC
12,.,TRBV29-1,.,TRBJ2-3,CSVGPSTDTQYF,TGCAGCGTTGGCCCTAGCACAGATACGCAGTATTTT
13,.,TRBV30,.,TRBJ2-7,CAWSATSRYEQYF,TGTGCCTGGAGTGCAACTAGTCGCTACGAGCAGTACTTC
13,.,TRBV6-6,TRBD1,TRBJ1-2,CASMTGATYGYTF,TGTGCCAGCATGACAGGGGCTACCTATGGCTACACCTTC
14,many,TRBV4-2,TRBD1,TRBJ2-3,CASSHGQGGDTQYF,TGTGCCAGCAGCCACGGACAGGGGGGAGATACGCAGTATTTT
16,.,TRBV11-3,TRBD1,TRBJ1-2,CASSQSGTGGNYGYTF,TGTGCCAGCAGTCAGTCCGGGACAGGGGGTAACTATGGCTACACCTTC
14,once,TRBV2,TRBD2,TRBJ2-5,CASTSLAGEKTQYF,TGTGCCAGCACTAGCCTAGCGGGGGAGAAGACCCAGTACTTC
14,many,TRBV27,.,TRBJ1-5,CASRPAGSNQPQHF,TGTGCCAGCAGACCGGCCGGGAGCAATCAGCCCCAGCATTTT
12,.,TRBV29-1,.,TRBJ1-1,CSVTTGFTEAFF,TGCAGCGTCACCACAGGGTTCACTGAAGCTTTCTTT
15,.,TRBV5-1,.,TRBJ1-1,CASSPVDGLNTEAFF,TGCGCCAGCAGCCCCGTGGACGGATTGAACACTGAAGCTTTCTTT
13,.,TRBV29-1,.,TRBJ2-5,CSVELNRAETQYF,TGCAGCGTTGAGTTAAACAGGGCAGAGACCCAGTACTTC
14,few,TRBV19,.,TRBJ2-1,CASSIGLALNEQFF,TGTGCCAGTAGTATAGGCCTAGCTCTCAATGAGCAGTTCTTC
15,.,TRBV5-4,.,TRBJ2-6,CVSSSLLSGANVLTF,TGTGTCAGCAGCTCCCTTCTGTCTGGGGCCAACGTCCTGACTTTC
15,.,TRBV9,TRBD2,TRBJ2-7,CASSAGTSGAYEQYF,TGTGCCAGCAGCGCCGGGACTAGCGGGGCCTACGAGCAGTACTTC
14,.,TRBV7-9,.,TRBJ2-7,CASSPGPISYEQYF,TGTGCCAGCAGCCCGGGACCGATCTCCTACGAGCAGTACTTC
12,.,TRBV18,.,TRBJ2-7,CASSPGADEQYF,TGTGCCAGCTCCCCAGGGGCGGACGAGCAGTACTTC
13,.,TRBV29-1,TRBD1,TRBJ1-2,CSVVGQGAWGYTF,TGCAGCGTGGTGGGACAGGGGGCATGGGGCTACACCTTC
16,.,TRBV5-1,.,TRBJ1-1,CASSRSGGGGLTEAFF,TGCGCCAGCAGCCGCTCCGGAGGAGGGGGGCTCACTGAAGCTTTCTTT
16,.,TRBV6-6,TRBD1,TRBJ2-2,CASRSRDRGFTGELFF,TGTGCCAGCAGATCCCGGGACAGGGGATTCACCGGGGAGCTGTTTTTT
14,.,TRBV6-1,.,TRBJ2-7,CASSERLPSYEQYF,TGTGCCAGCAGTGAAAGGCTACCCTCCTACGAGCAGTACTTC
15,.,TRBV4-1,TRBD1,TRBJ1-2,CASSQNRGDNYGYTF,TGCGCCAGCAGCCAGAACAGGGGGGATAACTATGGCTACACCTTC
13,few,TRBV29-1,.,TRBJ2-3,CSVDGRGTDTQYF,TGCAGCGTTGACGGCCGGGGCACAGATACGCAGTATTTT
16,few,TRBV27,.,TRBJ1-6,CASSLNRAGGNSPLHF,TGTGCCAGCAGTTTGAATCGGGCAGGCGGGAATTCACCCCTCCACTTT
12,few,TRBV19,.,TRBJ2-1,CASSLAYNEQFF,TGTGCCAGTAGTCTAGCGTACAATGAGCAGTTCTTC
11,.,TRBV20-1,.,TRBJ1-1,CSASGQYAAFF,TGCAGTGCTTCCGGACAGTATGCGGCTTTCTTT
11,.,TRBV5-6,.,TRBJ2-5,CASSSVGAQYF,TGTGCCAGCAGCTCCGTGGGGGCCCAGTACTTC
13,few,TRBV5-6,.,TRBJ1-4,CASSLFLEEKLFF,TGTGCCAGCAGCTTGTTCCTGGAAGAAAAACTGTTTTTT
17,few,TRBV10-3,.,TRBJ2-1,CAISESLGQVLYNEQFF,TGTGCCATCAGTGAGTCGTTGGGTCAGGTTCTCTACAATGAGCAGTTCTTC
15,.,TRBV5-1,.,TRBJ2-7,CASSPGGALGWEQYF,TGCGCCAGCAGCCCCGGAGGCGCTCTTGGGTGGGAGCAGTACTTC
16,.,TRBV4-2,.,TRBJ1-4,CASSQAWREANEKLFF,TGTGCCAGCAGCCAGGCCTGGCGGGAAGCTAATGAAAAACTGTTTTTT
14,once,TRBV10-3,TRBD1,TRBJ1-5,CAISDRTGDQPQHF,TGTGCCATCAGCGACAGGACAGGGGATCAGCCCCAGCATTTT
13,few,TRBV27,TRBD2,TRBJ2-3,CACRLAGGDTQYF,TGTGCCTGCCGACTAGCGGGGGGAGATACGCAGTATTTT
12,.,TRBV29-1,.,TRBJ2-3,CSGRTATDTQYF,TGCAGCGGAAGGACAGCCACAGATACGCAGTATTTT
13,few,TRBV5-1,.,TRBJ1-5,CASSLGSNQPQHF,TGCGCCAGCAGCTTGGGCAGCAATCAGCCCCAGCATTTT
15,few,TRBV9,TRBD1,TRBJ2-1,CASSVRGQGNNEQFF,TGTGCCAGCAGCGTAAGGGGACAGGGGAACAATGAGCAGTTCTTC
15,.,TRBV25-1,.,TRBJ2-4,CASSPPGPQGNIQYF,TGTGCCAGCAGTCCTCCGGGACCCCAAGGAAACATTCAGTACTTC
13,.,TRBV5-1,.,TRBJ2-1,CASKVTGTTEQFF,TGCGCCAGCAAAGTGACGGGGACCACTGAGCAGTTCTTC
11,few,TRBV29-1,.,TRBJ1-6,CSVGEDSPLHF,TGCAGCGTTGGGGAGGATTCACCCCTCCACTTT
13,few,TRBV29-1,.,TRBJ1-2,CSVASQVGSGYTF,TGCAGCGTTGCCTCACAGGTCGGGAGTGGCTACACCTTC
16,few,TRBV29-1,.,TRBJ2-2,CSVLGLAGDNTGELFF,TGCAGCGTTTTAGGGTTGGCAGGGGATAACACCGGGGAGCTGTTTTTT
17,.,TRBV15,.,TRBJ2-2,CATSRKPGTPDTGELFF,TGTGCCACCAGCAGAAAGCCCGGGACTCCTGACACCGGGGAGCTGTTTTTT
16,.,TRBV7-3,.,TRBJ1-1,CASSLCRWAQNTEAFF,TGTGCCAGCAGCTTATGTAGGTGGGCCCAGAACACTGAAGCTTTCTTT
15,few,TRBV15,.,TRBJ1-3,CATSRELRSGNTIYF,TGTGCCACCAGCCGCGAGTTGCGTTCTGGAAACACCATATATTTT
13,.,TRBV5-4,.,TRBJ1-6,CASSLDIESPLHF,TGTGCCAGCAGCTTGGACATCGAATCACCCCTCCACTTT
13,.,TRBV4-1,.,TRBJ2-2,CASSHIGGGELFF,TGCGCCAGCAGCCATATCGGGGGTGGGGAGCTGTTTTTT
13,few,TRBV30,TRBD1,TRBJ2-5,CACSGQWQETQYF,TGTGCCTGTTCGGGACAGTGGCAAGAGACCCAGTACTTC
14,.,TRBV5-1,.,TRBJ2-3,CASSRDTVTDTQYF,TGCGCCAGCAGCCGGGACACTGTCACAGATACGCAGTATTTT
13,.,TRBV6-5,.,TRBJ2-1,CASSYQALGEQFF,TGTGCCAGCAGTTATCAGGCCTTAGGCGAGCAGTTCTTC
12,.,TRBV29-1,.,TRBJ2-7,CSVEKGPYEQYF,TGCAGCGTTGAAAAAGGGCCCTACGAGCAGTACTTC